A selection of T cell receptor beta chains follows, all from one sample in a study of T-cell reconstitution after alpha-beta-depleted transplantation in children. From the PCR reads, TCRdb called clonotypes with MiXCR, one entry per CDR3 protein. The top ten clones hold 6.9% of a sample with more than 90,000 distinct CDR3 sequences, roughly 8.4% of them seen once. This specimen consisted of PBMCs from the stem cell graft donor, obtained from the stem cell graft. Receptor source: a human donor who donated a stem cell graft to a child with congenital amegakaryocytic thrombocytopenia. Both conserved end residues are trimmed from each CDR3. Rows may omit the clone size; those that give it use once, few, many or a size class.

CDR3	V	J	size
ASSLSYGYGGELF	TRBV27	TRBJ2-2	many
ASSQEPDVGYGYT	TRBV3-1	TRBJ1-2	many
ASSLGGGATGELF	TRBV12-3/TRBV12-4	TRBJ2-2	many
AISTGQGGQPQH	TRBV10-3	TRBJ1-5	many
AIGRGPTDTQY	TRBV12-3/TRBV12-4	TRBJ2-3	many
AWRYTGQWNTEAF	TRBV30	TRBJ1-1	few
ASSPSWTDTQY	TRBV3-1	TRBJ2-3	few
ASFAGATEAF	TRBV27	TRBJ1-1	many
SGLHDRGGEQY	TRBV29-1	TRBJ2-7	few
SARDGTANYGYT	TRBV20-1	TRBJ1-2	many
ASSPHPDRGNEAF	TRBV5-5	TRBJ1-1	many
SVEDDRNTEAF	TRBV29-1	TRBJ1-1	many
ASSPGTGGYT	TRBV3-1	TRBJ1-2	many
ASSSSSGGNTEAF	TRBV5-1	TRBJ1-1	many
ATSPGRRLGQETQY	TRBV24-1	TRBJ2-5	few
ASSFRDLETQY	TRBV5-6	TRBJ2-5	many
ATSTSQPRETQY	TRBV15	TRBJ2-5	many
ASSLSDSSYNEQF	TRBV11-3	TRBJ2-1	.
ASSLHRGPGELF	TRBV5-8	TRBJ2-2	many
ASSLFGGGNQPQH	TRBV12-3/TRBV12-4	TRBJ1-5	many
ASSYAGGPYNEQF	TRBV6-5	TRBJ2-1	.
ASSLRTGGPNYGYT	TRBV5-1	TRBJ1-2	many
ASSPRGKLQYEQF	TRBV14	TRBJ2-1	few
ASSLDQANEKLF	TRBV5-4	TRBJ1-4	many
SARPRGERIEGNPSLYNEQF	TRBV20-1	TRBJ2-1	many